The 17 T cell receptor beta chains below were found in one sample sequenced in a study of T cells after yellow fever vaccination. MiXCR was run by TCRdb on the 5' RACE reads, yielding one entry per CDR3 protein. Of about 47,000 distinct CDR3 sequences listed, roughly 7.5% are singletons. This specimen consisted of CD8+ T cells sorted from PBMCs, obtained around 14 days after the first yellow fever vaccination. The receptors were gathered from a man between 18 and 29 years old who received the YFV17D yellow fever vaccine.

This clonotype was seen many times. The CDR3 here is CASSQTDNLGDEQFF. The DNA for the CDR3 is TGTGCCAGCAGCCAAACGGACAACCTTGGGGATGAGCAGTTCTTC. The chain carries TRBV4-2 and TRBJ2-1, with a tentative D call TRBD1 (5 bases). Trimming shortened V by 2 bases and J by 8 bases, and 16 bases separated the two germline ends. Germline V gene lookup returns CDR1 LGHNA and CDR2 YNFKEQ. The CDR3 loop spans 15 amino acids.

The table lists this clonotype with many counts. The chain carries TRBV4-1 and TRBJ2-3; 10 bases map to TRBD1. The CDR3 is 15 residues long. The germline gives CDR1 MGHRA, CDR2 YSYEKL. V was pared by 5 bases and J by 3 bases, with 5 bases of the junction left unmatched. The CDR3 reads CASSSRDRGTDTQYF. DNA for the CDR3: TGCGCCAGCAGCTCCCGGGACAGGGGTACAGATACGCAGTATTTT.

This clonotype was seen once. A much more abundant neighbour one base away suggests this may be a read error. V is TRBV12-3 or TRBV12-4 and J is TRBJ2-7; the D is unclear. The CDR3 loop spans 14 amino acids. CDR3 residues: CASSLTLSSYEHYF. Here the CDR3 DNA reads TGTGCCAGCAGCCTGACACTCAGCTCCTACGAGCACTACTTC.

This clonotype occurred many times. The DNA for the CDR3 is TGTGCCAGCAGCGTAGCGGGGGGGCCCGAAGAGACCCAGTACTTC. Translated: CASSVAGGPEETQYF. V is TRBV9 and J is TRBJ2-5; 8 nucleotides agree with TRBD2. The CDR3 is 15 amino acids. Germline assignment: CDR1 SGDLS and CDR2 YYNGEE. J gave up 3 bases and V 0 bases, and 4 bases lay outside the gene matches.

This clonotype was seen ten or more times. The chain uses TRBV7-9 and TRBJ2-7, with D hard to call. The CDR3 extends over 12 amino acids. Germline V gene lookup returns CDR1 SEHNR and CDR2 FQNEAQ (reference sequence). V dropped 4 bases and J dropped 3 bases, with 7 bases sitting between them. CDR3 region: CASSSLNYEQYV. The CDR3 coding sequence is TGTGCCAGCAGCTCCCTGAACTACGAGCAGTACGTC.

This clonotype was observed many times. The gene calls are TRBV28 and TRBJ2-1; 11 bases are shared with TRBD2. V trimming: 2 bases; J trimming: 0 bases; junction bases outside the gene matches: 3. Germline loops: CDR1 MDHEN, CDR2 SYDVKM. The CDR3 covers 17 residues. The DNA of the CDR3 is TGTGCCAGCAGTTTACCTAGCGGGGGGAGCTCCTACAATGAGCAGTTCTTC. It is translated as CASSLPSGGSSYNEQFF.

This clonotype has a count of ten or more. The J gene is TRBJ2-5, the V gene TRBV6-1; possible D gene TRBD2, 5 bases. CDR1 and CDR2 (germline): MNHNS, SASEGT. The CDR3 loop spans 17 amino acids. V was clipped by 2 bases and J by 1 base, with 17 bases between them. CDR3 in amino acids: CASSESGLAAPQETQYF. The CDR3 DNA follows: TGTGCCAGCAGTGAATCAGGTCTAGCCGCCCCCCAAGAGACCCAGTACTTC.

This clonotype occurred many times. This rearrangement joins TRBV28 to TRBJ2-1, with 7 positions matching TRBD2. Germline V gives CDR1 MDHEN, CDR2 SYDVKM. The J segment lost 9 bases and the V segment lost 8 bases, leaving 7 bases of the junction unmatched. The CDR3 covers 12 residues. The DNA of the CDR3 is TGTGCCAGCCGCCCCGGGGGGACTGAGCAGTTCTTC. Its protein product is CASRPGGTEQFF. Full variable domain (rest looked up from reference TRBV28 and TRBJ2-1): DVKVTQSSRYLVKRTGEKVFLECVQDMDHENMFWYRQDPGLGLRLIYFSYDVKMKEKGDIPEGYSVSREKKERFSLILESASTNQTSMYLCASRPGGTEQFFGPGTRLTVL.

This clonotype was seen repeatedly, ten times or more. The chain couples TRBV20-1 to TRBJ2-3, with D possibly matching TRBD2 (6 bases). Germline-derived CDR1 and CDR2 are DFQATT and SNEGSKA (reference sequence). Trimming took 6 bases from V and 1 from J, leaving 14 bases between them. This CDR3 is 14 amino acids long. CDR3 coding DNA: TGCAGTGCCGAACGGCGGGGTCGCACAGATACGCAGTATTTT. It specifies CSAERRGRTDTQYF.

This clonotype has at least ten counts. The V and J genes are TRBV4-2 and TRBJ2-1; 12 bases are shared with TRBD2. V lost 0 bases to trimming and J lost 6 bases; unmatched junction nucleotides: 3. CDR3 length equals 16 residues. Germline CDR1 LGHNA, CDR2 YNFKEQ. CDR3 DNA: TGTGCCAGCAGCCAAGAAGCGACTAGCGGGGGCAATGAGCAGTTCTTC. As protein: CASSQEATSGGNEQFF.

This clonotype turned up a few times. This rearrangement joins TRBV7-8 to TRBJ2-7; 10 bases agree with TRBD1. Germline loops: CDR1 SGHVS, CDR2 FQNEAQ. Trimming took 5 bases from V and 3 from J; bases not matched to a gene: 4. The CDR3 has 14 amino acids. Written as DNA, the CDR3 is TGTGCCAGCAGCCACGGGACAGGGGACTACGAGCAGTACGTC. It specifies CASSHGTGDYEQYV.

By share, this clonotype counts as medium-sized (0.01 to 0.1%). This rearrangement joins TRBV7-6 to TRBJ2-7; no reliable D call. The CDR3 is made up of 13 amino acids. CDR1 is SGHVS, CDR2 FNYEAQ, per germline. V was clipped by 1 base and J by 0 bases, with 4 bases between them. CDR3 coding DNA: TGTGCCAGCAGCTTAGGTCTCTCCTACGAGCAGTACTTC. Translated, it gives CASSLGLSYEQYF.

This clonotype was counted ten times or more. The chain couples TRBV4-3 to TRBJ1-1; 10 bases are a match to TRBD1. The CDR3 has 17 amino acids. Germline V CDR1 and CDR2: LGHNA, YSLEER. After removal of 2 bases from V and 4 bases from J, the junction contained 10 bases not matched to a gene. CDR3 sequence: CASSQPLDRGLGTEAFF. CDR3 in DNA: TGCGCCAGCAGCCAACCACTCGACAGGGGGCTGGGCACTGAAGCTTTCTTT.

This clonotype was seen repeatedly, ten times or more. The chain combines TRBV4-2 with TRBJ2-1; perhaps TRBD2 as D (6 bases). This CDR3 spans 16 amino acids. Trimming took 4 bases from V and 6 from J, leaving 19 bases between them. Germline assignment: CDR1 LGHNA and CDR2 YNFKEQ. The chain's CDR3 is CASSPIARGGLNEQFF. The CDR3 DNA is TGTGCCAGCAGCCCGATCGCTCGGGGAGGTCTCAATGAGCAGTTCTTC.

At least ten counts were recorded for this clonotype. The chain is built from TRBV5-6 and TRBJ2-7, with D maybe TRBD2 (6 bases). The CDR3 runs 14 residues. CDR1 is SGHDT, CDR2 YYEEEE, per germline. The ends were cut back, 2 bases at V and 0 bases at J, with 9 bases in the middle. The CDR3 DNA reads TGTGCCAGCAGCTTTTTCGGGAGCTCCTACGAGCAGTACTTC. This codes for CASSFFGSSYEQYF.

This clonotype occurred many times. The chain has TRBV4-1 and TRBJ2-2; D might be TRBD2 (5 bases). CDR1 is MGHRA and CDR2 is YSYEKL in the germline V gene. The CDR3 has 14 amino acids. Deletions cut 6 bases from V and 3 bases from J, with 11 bases between. CDR3 nucleotide sequence: TGCGCCAGCAGTACCGGGGAGCACACCGGGGAGCTGTTTTTT. It codes for CASSTGEHTGELFF.

This clonotype has a count of ten or more. The chain uses TRBV7-2 and TRBJ2-7; possibly TRBD1 or TRBD2 for D (5 bases each). CDR1 is SGHTA, CDR2 FQGNSA, per germline. The CDR3 covers 13 residues. The V end lost 5 bases, the J end lost 3 bases, and 11 bases lay between the germline ends. This CDR3 reads CASSPGTFYEQYF. The CDR3 DNA follows: TGTGCCAGCAGCCCCGGGACCTTCTACGAGCAGTACTTC.